This is a list of T cell receptor beta chains from one sample in a study of cytomegalovirus exposure and HLA in healthy donors. TCRdb keeps only in-frame clones here, not all; method: immunoSEQ multiplex PCR. The sample yields some 150,000 clones, under 85% seen once. The specimen was PBMCs. The source of these receptors is a woman aged 40 to 50 in good health and CMV-seropositive. The CDR3 runs from the conserved cysteine through the conserved F or W. A D gene is named only where the DNA matches it firmly. Part of the rows lack a size; the others show once, few, many or a class for expanded clones.

abundance	len	j_gene	d_gene	v_gene	CDR3aa	CDR3nt
.	11	TRBJ2-7	TRBD1	TRBV28	CGTGDSYEQYF	TGTGGGACAGGGGACTCCTACGAGCAGTACTTC
few	12	TRBJ2-7	TRBD2	TRBV23-1	CAFGRDPYEQYF	TGCGCGTTCGGGAGGGATCCCTACGAGCAGTACTTC
few	13	TRBJ2-7	.	TRBV28	CASNPGETYEQYF	TGTGCCAGCAACCCGGGAGAAACCTACGAGCAGTACTTC
.	15	TRBJ1-5	TRBD1	TRBV4-1	CASSPGQGNGQPQHF	TGCGCCAGCAGCCCGGGACAGGGGAACGGGCAGCCCCAGCATTTT
.	14	TRBJ1-2	.	TRBV5-6	CASSLRGMIYGYTF	TGTGCCAGCAGCTTGCGAGGGATGATCTATGGCTACACCTTC
.	15	TRBJ1-3	.	TRBV18	CASSPGAGTGNTIYF	TGTGCCAGCTCACCAGGAGCCGGGACTGGAAACACCATATATTTT
.	12	TRBJ2-1	.	TRBV5-1	CASSSTNNEQFF	TGCGCCAGCAGCTCTACCAACAATGAGCAGTTCTTC
.	14	TRBJ2-7	.	TRBV7-9	CASSLRQTPVKQYF	TGTGCCAGCAGCTTAAGACAGACTCCCGTTAAGCAGTACTTC
few	14	TRBJ1-1	TRBD1	TRBV6-6	CASSDRAGDTEAFF	TGTGCCAGCAGTGACAGGGCAGGGGACACTGAAGCTTTCTTT
.	13	TRBJ2-2	.	TRBV10-1	CASSEQGTGELFF	TGCGCCAGCAGTGAGCAGGGGACCGGGGAGCTGTTTTTT
.	13	TRBJ1-3	.	TRBV1	CTSSHLRRTAEYF	TGCACCAGCAGCCACCTGAGACGTACAGCGGAGTATTTT
few	15	TRBJ1-4	.	TRBV5-1	CASRAEFATNEKLFF	TGCGCCAGCAGGGCAGAATTTGCAACTAATGAAAAACTGTTTTTT
few	15	TRBJ2-2	.	TRBV11-2	CASSLEFLNTGELFF	TGTGCCAGCAGCTTAGAATTCCTGAACACCGGGGAGCTGTTTTTT
.	15	TRBJ1-1	.	TRBV7-3	CASSLFGGGNTEAFF	TGTGCCAGCAGCTTATTCGGCGGGGGGAACACTGAAGCTTTCTTT
.	14	TRBJ2-7	TRBD2	TRBV5-6	CASSRPGLYYEQYF	TGTGCCAGCAGCCGACCGGGACTATACTACGAGCAGTACTTC
few	17	TRBJ1-5	TRBD1	TRBV19	CASSMGPGTGQGQPQHF	TGTGCCAGTAGTATGGGGCCTGGGACAGGGCAGGGACAGCCCCAGCATTTT
once	15	TRBJ1-4	TRBD1	TRBV4-1	CASSQGTGGSEKLFF	TGCGCCAGCAGCCAAGGGACAGGGGGCAGTGAAAAACTGTTTTTT
.	13	TRBJ1-2	.	TRBV5-4	CASSQGYSYGYTF	TGTGCCAGCAGCCAGGGGTATAGCTATGGCTACACCTTC
.	13	TRBJ2-7	.	TRBV4-1	CASSQDWSGSADF	TGCGCCAGCAGCCAAGATTGGTCCGGGAGCGCGGACTTC
.	12	TRBJ1-2	.	TRBV7-3	CASSSPPGDYTF	TGTGCCAGCAGCTCACCTCCGGGTGACTACACCTTC
.	14	TRBJ2-3	.	TRBV6-1	CASSGRQGTDTQYF	TGTGCCAGCAGTGGGAGACAGGGCACAGATACGCAGTATTTT
few	13	TRBJ1-2	.	TRBV6-1	CASSARTLYGYTF	TGTGCCAGCAGTGCCCGGACTCTCTATGGCTACACCTTC
.	15	TRBJ2-7	.	TRBV4-1	CASSQEMRGGYEQYF	TGCGCCAGCAGCCAAGAGATGCGAGGGGGCTACGAGCAGTACTTC
few	12	TRBJ1-1	.	TRBV28	CASREMNTEAFF	TGTGCCAGCAGAGAGATGAACACTGAAGCTTTCTTT
.	14	TRBJ1-2	TRBD1	TRBV6-1	CASINRGYDYGYTF	TGTGCCAGCATTAACAGGGGATATGACTATGGCTACACCTTC
.	15	TRBJ2-5	TRBD2	TRBV5-4	CASSLGLAGQETQYF	TGTGCCAGCAGCTTAGGACTAGCGGGGCAAGAGACCCAGTACTTC
.	17	TRBJ1-2	.	TRBV28	CASRPAGPGGPHYGYTF	TGTGCCAGCAGACCCGCCGGCCCAGGAGGACCTCACTATGGCTACACCTTC
.	14	TRBJ1-1	.	TRBV2	CASRIQGVRTEAFF	TGTGCCAGCAGGATACAGGGAGTACGGACTGAAGCTTTCTTT
.	13	TRBJ2-5	.	TRBV27	CASSLTGVGTQYF	TGTGCCAGCAGTTTAACCGGGGTAGGGACCCAGTACTTC
.	14	TRBJ2-5	.	TRBV11-1	CASSRFAGLETQYF	TGTGCCAGCAGCAGGTTTGCAGGGCTGGAGACCCAGTACTTC
.	12	TRBJ2-2	.	TRBV5-1	CASSLDRGELFF	TGCGCCAGCAGCTTGGATCGCGGGGAGCTGTTTTTT
.	16	TRBJ2-2	TRBD2	TRBV6-6	CASSAGLAGGSGELFF	TGTGCCAGCAGTGCCGGACTAGCGGGGGGGTCCGGGGAGCTGTTTTTT
.	16	TRBJ2-2	TRBD2	TRBV5-1	CASSNPSGGATGELFF	TGCGCCAGCAGCAACCCTAGCGGGGGGGCCACCGGGGAGCTGTTTTTT
.	16	TRBJ1-4	.	TRBV4-1	CASSQDLRGTNEKLFF	TGCGCCAGCAGCCAAGATCTGAGGGGGACTAATGAAAAACTGTTTTTT
.	17	TRBJ2-2	.	TRBV5-1	CASSLELFLQGTGELFF	TGCGCCAGCAGCTTGGAGTTGTTTTTGCAGGGTACCGGGGAGCTGTTTTTT
.	13	TRBJ2-5	TRBD2	TRBV15	CATRLAGVETQYF	TGTGCCACCCGACTAGCGGGGGTAGAGACCCAGTACTTC
.	11	TRBJ2-1	.	TRBV2	CASSKLNEQFF	TGTGCCAGCAGTAAACTCAATGAGCAGTTCTTC
.	16	TRBJ2-3	TRBD2	TRBV19	CASSSLLAGGTDTQYF	TGTGCCAGTAGTTCCCTACTAGCGGGGGGCACAGATACGCAGTATTTT
.	14	TRBJ1-4	TRBD1	TRBV10-3	CAISPTGGFEKLFF	TGTGCCATCAGTCCGACAGGGGGATTTGAAAAACTGTTTTTT